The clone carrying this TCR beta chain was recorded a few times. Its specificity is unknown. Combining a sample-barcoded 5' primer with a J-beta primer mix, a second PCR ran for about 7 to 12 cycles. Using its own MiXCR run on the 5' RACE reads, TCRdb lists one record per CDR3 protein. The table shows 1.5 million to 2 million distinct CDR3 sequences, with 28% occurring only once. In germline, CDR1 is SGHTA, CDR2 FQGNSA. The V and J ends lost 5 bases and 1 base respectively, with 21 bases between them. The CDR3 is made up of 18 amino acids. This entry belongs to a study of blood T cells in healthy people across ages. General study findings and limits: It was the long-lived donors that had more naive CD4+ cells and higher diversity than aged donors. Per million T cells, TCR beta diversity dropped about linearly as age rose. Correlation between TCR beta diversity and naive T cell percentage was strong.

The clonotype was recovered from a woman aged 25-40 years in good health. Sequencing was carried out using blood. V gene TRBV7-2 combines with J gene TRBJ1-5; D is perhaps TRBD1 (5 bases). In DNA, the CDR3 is TGTGCCAGCAGCCCGCAGCACGGGCGGGGGACCAGCAATCAGCCCCAGCATTTT. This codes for CASSPQHGRGTSNQPQHF.